This TCR beta chain derives from a study of PD-1 blockade in classical Hodgkin lymphoma. Study-level results: While CD8+ TCR diversity did not rise significantly by C4D1, CD4+ TCR diversity did. Later analyses included only patients treated at least 1 year post-ASCT.

TCRdb's table, derived via immunoSEQ multiplex PCR, lists solely in-frame clones and lacks some. Of over 11,000 clones listed, approximately 78% were seen once; the top ten hold about a quarter. About this clone: Its antigen is not identified.

In every patient, relapse followed autologous stem cell transplantation, while exposure to brentuximab vedotin differed. The CDR3 loop spans 12 amino acids. Germline V gene data show CDR1 as LNHDA and CDR2 as SQIVND (reference sequence). V dropped 4 bases and J dropped 4 bases, with 7 bases sitting between them. This chain connects TRBV19 to TRBJ1-2, with TRBD1 as a possible D gene (6 bases). This receptor was obtained from a human donor with classical Hodgkin lymphoma. The sample in question was peripheral blood mononuclear cells (PBMCs), obtained before the second cycle of nivolumab. The CDR3 sequence is CASSRGGYGYTF. The CDR3, as DNA: TGTGCCAGTAGTAGAGGGGGCTATGGCTACACCTTC.